The following is a TCR beta chain sequence with its context. These data originate in a study of blood T cells in healthy people across ages. A second PCR, run for about 7 to 11 cycles, used a sample-barcoded 5' primer plus a J-beta primer mix. TCRdb independently ran MiXCR on the 5' RACE reads; one entry per CDR3 protein. The sample lists roughly 730,000 distinct CDR3 sequences; just over 55% were seen once. The CDR3 has 15 amino acids. The V gene end was trimmed by 1 base and the J gene end by 1 base; junction bases not matched to a gene: 4. The germline V gene encodes CDR1 SGHTA and CDR2 FQGNSA. The sequence derives from a man aged 40-49 years in good health. The material sequenced was blood. The chain uses TRBV7-2 and TRBJ2-7; 7 nucleotides match TRBD2. CDR3 loop: CASSLEPGGSYEQYF. DNA for the CDR3: TGTGCCAGCAGCTTAGAGCCGGGAGGTTCCTACGAGCAGTACTTC. The full variable domain, rest sourced from reference TRBV7-2 and TRBJ2-7, is GAGVSQSPSNKVTEKGKDVELRCDPISGHTALYWYRQSLGQGLEFLIYFQGNSAPDKSGLPSDRFSAERTGGSVSTLTIQRTQQEDSAVYLCASSLEPGGSYEQYFGPGTRLTVT.